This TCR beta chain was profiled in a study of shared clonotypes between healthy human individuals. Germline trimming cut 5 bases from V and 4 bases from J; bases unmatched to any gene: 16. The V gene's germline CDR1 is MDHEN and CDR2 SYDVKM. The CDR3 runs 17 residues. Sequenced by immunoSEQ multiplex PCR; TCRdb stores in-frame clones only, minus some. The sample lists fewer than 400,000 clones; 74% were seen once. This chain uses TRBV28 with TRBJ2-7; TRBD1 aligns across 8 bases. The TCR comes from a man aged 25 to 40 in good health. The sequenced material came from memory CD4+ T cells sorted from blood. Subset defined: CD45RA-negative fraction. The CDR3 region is CASSTRTGPRRIYEQYF. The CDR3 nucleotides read TGTGCCAGCAGTACCCGGACAGGGCCCCGACGAATTTACGAGCAGTACTTC.